The entry below describes one TCR beta chain. Its specificity is unknown. This CDR3 spans 11 amino acids. Germline CDR1 reads MNHNS; CDR2 reads SASEGT. Trimming stripped 6 bases from V and 11 bases from J, with 14 bases between. The data were taken from a study of Tregs in tolerant kidney transplant recipients. Generated by immunoSEQ multiplex PCR, the TCRdb table keeps only in-frame clones and is missing some. This sample has 15,000 to 20,000 clones; 61% occur once, and the top ten carry under 4%. This chain uses TRBV6-1 with TRBJ2-7; TRBD2 might be the D (5 bases). The TCR comes from a human donor in good health. The sequenced sample was Tregs from blood cultured with allogeneic cells. Here the CDR3 DNA reads TGTGCCAGCAGGGGGATGACGGGAAAGTACTTC. Translating it yields CASRGMTGKYF.